A single sample gave rise to the 5 T cell receptor beta chains below, sequenced in a study of neurological immune-mediated disorders (dated 2019 in TCRdb). Library generation was performed with 5' RACE. Sequencing used an Illumina HiSeq 2500. The public sequencing data were trimmed at Q25 with fastp and processed into clonotypes with MiXCR by TCRdb, which kept only in-frame beta chains. Entries are consolidated by CDR3 protein sequence, retaining the most common genes and DNA. This sample gives more than 40,000 distinct CDR3 sequences in total; 9.5% to 15% of them show up just once. The ten biggest clones cover 9% of the sample. The time point label corresponds to: longitudinal time-point 3. The sample comprised PBMCs. The receptor source for this set is a male donor with HTLV-1-associated myelopathy (HAM/TSP).

This clonotype was seen ten or more times. CDR3 in DNA: TGTGCCAGCAGCTTAGCCGGGACTAGCTTCAATGAGCAGTTCTTC. This codes for CASSLAGTSFNEQFF. The chain has TRBV7-9 and TRBJ2-1, with 9 bases identical to TRBD2. CDR1 SEHNR and CDR2 FQNEAQ come from the germline V gene (reference sequence). The CDR3 consists of 15 residues. V shed 0 bases and J 6 bases; nucleotides not matched to a gene: 3.

In this sample, this clonotype turned up many times. V usage is TRBV6-2 or TRBV6-3 and J usage is TRBJ2-1; either TRBD1 or TRBD2 may fit D (5 bases each). The CDR3 extends over 13 amino acids. Germline V gene sequence: CDR1 MNHEY, CDR2 SVGEGT. Trimming removed 6 bases at V and 9 bases at J, with 15 bases between. The CDR3 DNA is TGTGCCAGCAGCCTTGGGGGTCGGTTTGAGCAGTTCTTC. Translated: CASSLGGRFEQFF.

This clonotype was seen ten or more times. J is TRBJ1-1 and V is TRBV6-6, with 11 bases identical to TRBD1. CDR1 is MNHNY and CDR2 is SVGAGI in the germline V gene (reference sequence). The J segment lost 3 bases and the V segment lost 6 bases, leaving 3 bases of the junction unmatched. This CDR3 has 14 residues. The CDR3: CASSRTGGYTEAFF. CDR3 DNA: TGTGCCAGCAGCCGGACAGGGGGCTACACTGAAGCTTTCTTT.

Of note for this clonotype: A clone one base away is much larger, so this may be a read error. DNA of the CDR3: TGTGCCAGCAGCTTGAGTAGCGACAATGAGCAGTTCTTC. It specifies CASSLSSDNEQFF. The chain employs TRBV7-9 and TRBJ2-1; D may be TRBD2 (5 bases). Trimming pared 3 bases from V and 5 bases from J, leaving 8 bases between. Germline CDR1 SEHNR, CDR2 FQNEAQ (reference sequence). CDR3 length: 13 residues.

At least ten counts were recorded for this clonotype. The chain is built from TRBV7-8 and TRBJ2-1; D not resolved. The V gene lost 2 bases and the J gene lost 5 bases, with 10 bases spanning the gap. Germline-derived CDR1 and CDR2 are SGHVS and FQNEAQ. The CDR3 length is 14 residues. CDR3 nucleotide sequence: TGTGCCAGCAGCTTATCGAGCCGGGACAATGAGCAGTTCTTC. This codes for CASSLSSRDNEQFF.